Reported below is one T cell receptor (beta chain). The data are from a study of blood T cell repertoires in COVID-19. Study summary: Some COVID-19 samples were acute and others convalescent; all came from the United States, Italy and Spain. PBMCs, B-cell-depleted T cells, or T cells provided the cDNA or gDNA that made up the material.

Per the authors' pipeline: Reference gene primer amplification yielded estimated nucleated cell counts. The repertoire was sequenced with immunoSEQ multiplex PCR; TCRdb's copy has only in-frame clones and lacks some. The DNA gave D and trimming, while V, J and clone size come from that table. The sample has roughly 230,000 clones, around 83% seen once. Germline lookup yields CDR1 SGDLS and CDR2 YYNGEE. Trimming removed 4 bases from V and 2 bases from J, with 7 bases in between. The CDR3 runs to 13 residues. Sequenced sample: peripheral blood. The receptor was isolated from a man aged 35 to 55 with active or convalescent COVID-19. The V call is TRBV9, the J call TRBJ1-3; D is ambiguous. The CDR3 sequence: CASSPLPGNTIYF. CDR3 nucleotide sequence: TGTGCCAGCAGCCCCCTACCTGGAAACACCATATATTTT.